This record looks at one T cell receptor beta chain sequence and its context. These data are taken from a study of blood T cell repertoires in COVID-19. Generated by immunoSEQ multiplex PCR, the TCRdb table keeps only in-frame clones and is missing some. Here the sample spans some 220,000 clones, around 82% being singletons. CDR1 and CDR2 from the germline V gene are SEHNR and FQNEAQ (reference sequence). CDR3 length: 15 amino acids. With 1 base clipped from V and 1 base from J, the junction kept 3 bases outside the gene matches. The chain combines TRBV7-9 with TRBJ2-5; 7 bases agree with TRBD2. This sequence was found in a human donor in a cohort sampled during active COVID-19. Sequencing was done on a sample of peripheral blood. The CDR3 region has the DNA TGTGCCAGCAGCTTAGGCGGGGGTATCCAAGAGACCCAGTACTTC. This encodes CASSLGGGIQETQYF.